The 13 T cell receptor beta chains listed next were all sequenced from one sample in a study of response to subunit inactivated influenza vaccine. TCRdb used MiXCR to reprocess the RT-PCR reads, holding one entry per CDR3 protein. The profile shows some 520,000 distinct CDR3 sequences, 15% to 20% of them singletons. The sequencing used CD4+ T cells sorted from PBMCs, collected about 24 months after vaccination. These receptors originate from a man aged 45-69 years who received an inactivated influenza vaccine.

This clonotype showed up just a few times. The rearrangement links TRBV7-8 to TRBJ2-7, with 7 bases that match TRBD1. The CDR3 spans 13 residues. The germline V gene has CDR1 SGHVS and CDR2 FQNEAQ. With V trimmed by 7 bases and J by 1 base, 4 bases remained unmatched. The DNA for the CDR3 is TGTGCCAGCACTAGGGACAGATCCTACGAGCAGTACTTC. Protein sequence: CASTRDRSYEQYF.

This clonotype was seen only a few times. The V and J genes are TRBV12-3 or TRBV12-4 and TRBJ2-2; TRBD2 aligns across 9 bases. V lost 5 bases, J lost 6 bases, and 7 bases stayed unmatched. The CDR3 contains 15 residues. The CDR3 nucleotides read TGTGCCAGCAGTCGGGCGGGAGGGCCACCCGGGGAGCTGTTTTTT. Protein sequence: CASSRAGGPPGELFF.

This clonotype was seen a few times. The J gene is TRBJ2-1, the V gene TRBV2; D is unclear. This CDR3 is 11 amino acids long. Germline loops: CDR1 SNHLY, CDR2 FYNNEI. V was trimmed by 4 bases and J by 10 bases, leaving 8 bases between them. This chain's CDR3 is CASSVLREQFF. CDR3 sequence (DNA): TGTGCCAGCAGTGTTTTACGGGAGCAGTTCTTC.

The chain has TRBV7-2 and TRBJ2-5, with TRBD1 matching over 11 bases. The CDR3 sequence is 15 residues long. CDR1 SGHTA and CDR2 FQGNSA come from the germline V gene. The V gene end was trimmed by 1 base and the J gene end by 5 bases; junction bases not matched to a gene: 3. CDR3 sequence (DNA): TGTGCCAGCAGCTTAGGGACAGGGGGCGCGGAGACCCAGTACTTC. It is translated as CASSLGTGGAETQYF.

The sample holds a few counts of this clonotype. The genes are TRBV5-1 and TRBJ2-3; D is undetermined. CDR3 length equals 15 residues. In germline, CDR1 is SGHRS, CDR2 YFSETQ. The V and J ends lost 0 bases and 0 bases respectively, with 8 bases between them. CDR3 nucleotides: TGCGCCAGCAGCTTGGACTGGGCAAGCACAGATACGCAGTATTTT. The encoded protein is CASSLDWASTDTQYF.

The chain uses TRBV28 and TRBJ2-3; maybe TRBD1 (6 bases). Germline V gene lookup returns CDR1 MDHEN and CDR2 SYDVKM. The CDR3 runs 15 residues. V was pared by 4 bases and J by 0 bases, with 11 bases between. The CDR3 DNA reads TGTGCCAGCAGTTCACAGGGATTGAGCACAGATACGCAGTATTTT. It encodes CASSSQGLSTDTQYF.

The chain couples TRBV6-2 or TRBV6-3 to TRBJ2-7, with 7 bases fitting TRBD1. This CDR3 contains 14 residues. Germline assignment: CDR1 MNHEY and CDR2 SVGEGT. Trimming took 7 bases from V and 0 from J; bases not matched to a gene: 6. CDR3 bases: TGTGCCAGCAAGGCCGGGACAGTCTCCTACGAGCAGTACTTC. Translating gives CASKAGTVSYEQYF.

The chain couples TRBV2 to TRBJ1-2; TRBD1 is a possible D gene (6 bases). Germline CDR1 reads SNHLY; CDR2 reads FYNNEI. There are 12 residues in the CDR3. The V and J ends lost 6 bases and 7 bases respectively, with 12 bases between them. The CDR3 DNA follows: TGTGCCAGCAGGTACCAGGGGTTTGGCTACACCTTC. It is translated as CASRYQGFGYTF.

The chain recombines TRBV21-1 with TRBJ1-3. TRBV21-1 is described as a pseudogene. The CDR3 length is 11 residues. CDR3 loop: CASNGNGTIYF. The CDR3 DNA sequence: TGTGCCAGCAATGGTAACGGCACCATATATTTT.

This clonotype was recorded a few times. This chain uses TRBV28 with TRBJ1-4; TRBD1 aligns across 7 bases. The CDR3 is made up of 13 amino acids. The germline V gene has CDR1 MDHEN and CDR2 SYDVKM. The V segment lost 6 bases and the J segment 8 bases; nucleotides outside the gene matches: 6. Here the CDR3 DNA reads TGTGCCAGCAGGACCCAGGGGGTCGAAAAACTGTTTTTT. Translating gives CASRTQGVEKLFF.

CDR3 in DNA: TGTGCCAGCAGGAGGACAGAAGGCCCCTACGAGCAGTACTTC. This translates into CASRRTEGPYEQYF. This chain connects TRBV6-2 or TRBV6-3 to TRBJ2-7, with a possible D match to TRBD1 (6 bases). CDR3 length equals 14 residues. The V gene's germline CDR1 is MNHEY and CDR2 SVGEGT. Trimming stripped 6 bases from V and 2 bases from J, with 14 bases between.

V and J are TRBV7-9 and TRBJ1-1; tentative D call: TRBD1 (5 bases). The CDR3 runs to 15 residues. Trimming removed 6 bases at V and 4 bases at J, with 18 bases between. CDR1 and CDR2 from the germline V gene are SEHNR and FQNEAQ (reference sequence). Written as DNA, the CDR3 is TGTGCCAGCAGTAGTACCGAGGGGATAGGCACTGAAGCTTTCTTT. Translating gives CASSSTEGIGTEAFF.

The chain combines TRBV3-1 with TRBJ2-2; a weak D match, TRBD1 (6 bases). CDR1 and CDR2 (germline): LGHDT, YNNKEL (reference sequence). V was shortened by 10 bases and J by 2 bases, with 17 bases between the two germline ends. The CDR3 is 15 residues long. Here the CDR3 reads CATRTGTLNTGELFF. The CDR3 DNA reads as TGTGCCACTAGGACCGGGACACTTAACACCGGGGAGCTGTTTTTT.